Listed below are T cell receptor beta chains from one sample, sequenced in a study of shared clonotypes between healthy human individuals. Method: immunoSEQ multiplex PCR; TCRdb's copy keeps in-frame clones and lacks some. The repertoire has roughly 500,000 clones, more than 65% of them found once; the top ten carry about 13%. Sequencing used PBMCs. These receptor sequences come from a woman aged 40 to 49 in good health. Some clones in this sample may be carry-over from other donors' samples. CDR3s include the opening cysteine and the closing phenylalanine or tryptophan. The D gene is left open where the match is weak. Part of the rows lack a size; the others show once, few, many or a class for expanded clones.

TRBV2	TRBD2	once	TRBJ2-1	CASSSGEYNEQFF	TGTGCCAGCTCTAGCGGGGAGTACAATGAGCAGTTCTTC
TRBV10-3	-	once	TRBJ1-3	CAIAGTSGNTIYF	TGTGCCATAGCAGGGACCTCTGGAAACACCATATATTTT
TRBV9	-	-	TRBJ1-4	CASSVGAGVEKLFF	TGTGCCAGCAGCGTAGGGGCAGGGGTTGAAAAACTGTTTTTT
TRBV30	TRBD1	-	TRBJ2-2	CAGNRGPNTGELFF	TGTGCCGGGAACAGGGGGCCGAACACCGGGGAGCTGTTTTTT
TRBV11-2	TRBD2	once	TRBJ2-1	CASSLGTSVNEQFF	TGTGCCAGCAGCCTCGGGACTAGCGTCAATGAGCAGTTCTTC
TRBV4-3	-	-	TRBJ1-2	CASSQDIAGVGGYTF	TGCGCCAGCAGCCAAGATATCGCAGGGGTAGGTGGCTACACCTTC
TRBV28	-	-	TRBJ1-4	CASSLREKLFF	TGTGCCAGCAGTTTACGGGAAAAACTGTTTTTT
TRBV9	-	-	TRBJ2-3	CASSVGPGLRTDTQYF	TGTGCCAGCAGCGTAGGCCCGGGGCTGAGGACAGATACGCAGTATTTT
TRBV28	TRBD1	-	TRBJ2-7	CASSFGDSPYEQYF	TGTGCCAGCAGTTTCGGGGACAGTCCCTACGAGCAGTACTTC
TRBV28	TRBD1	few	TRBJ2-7	CASSRQGYEQYF	TGTGCCAGCAGTAGACAGGGGTACGAGCAGTACTTC
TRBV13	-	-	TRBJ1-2	CASSLEAGRNYGYTF	TGTGCCAGCAGCTTAGAGGCAGGGCGTAACTATGGCTACACCTTC
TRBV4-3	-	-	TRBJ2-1	CASSQEVTPYNEQFF	TGCGCCAGCAGCCAAGAGGTGACTCCCTACAATGAGCAGTTCTTC
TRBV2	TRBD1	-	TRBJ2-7	CASWGRTGPVYEQYF	TGTGCCAGCTGGGGCCGGACAGGGCCCGTCTACGAGCAGTACTTC
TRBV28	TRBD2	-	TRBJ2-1	CASRASGSSYNEQFF	TGTGCCAGCAGGGCTAGCGGGAGCTCCTACAATGAGCAGTTCTTC
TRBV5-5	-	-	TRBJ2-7	CASSVSGGLSYEQYF	TGTGCCAGCAGCGTGTCGGGCGGACTTTCCTACGAGCAGTACTTC
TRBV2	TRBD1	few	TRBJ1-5	CASRGTGFNQPQHF	TGTGCCAGCAGGGGGACAGGGTTCAATCAGCCCCAGCATTTT
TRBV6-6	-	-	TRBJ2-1	CASSPRREQFF	TGTGCCAGCAGCCCACGGCGGGAGCAGTTCTTC
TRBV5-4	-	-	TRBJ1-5	CASSLATGPADQPQHF	TGTGCCAGCAGCTTGGCCACGGGGCCCGCCGATCAGCCCCAGCATTTT
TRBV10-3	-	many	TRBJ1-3	CAISEGHRNTIYF	TGTGCCATCAGTGAGGGACACCGAAACACCATATATTTT
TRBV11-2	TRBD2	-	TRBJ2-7	CASSLDMPSGLYEQYF	TGTGCCAGCAGCTTAGATATGCCTAGCGGGCTTTACGAGCAGTACTTC
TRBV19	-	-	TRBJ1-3	CASSIGIDGNTIYF	TGTGCCAGTAGTATCGGGATAGATGGAAACACCATATATTTT
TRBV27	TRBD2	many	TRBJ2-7	CASSPGLAGGIYEQYF	TGTGCCAGCAGTCCGGGACTAGCGGGAGGAATATACGAGCAGTACTTC
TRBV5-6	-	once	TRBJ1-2	CASSRSGDGYTF	TGTGCCAGCAGCAGATCCGGGGATGGCTACACCTTC
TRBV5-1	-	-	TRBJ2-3	CASSLEVGTPGADTQYF	TGCGCCAGCAGCTTGGAGGTAGGGACCCCAGGAGCAGATACGCAGTATTTT
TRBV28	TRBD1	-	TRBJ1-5	CASSGQGRQPQHF	TGTGCCAGCAGTGGACAGGGGCGGCAGCCCCAGCATTTT
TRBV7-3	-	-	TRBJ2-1	CASSFLSHNEQFF	TGTGCCAGCAGCTTTCTGTCCCACAATGAGCAGTTCTTC
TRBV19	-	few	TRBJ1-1	CASSRLQGTEAFF	TGTGCCAGTAGTAGGCTCCAGGGGACTGAAGCTTTCTTT
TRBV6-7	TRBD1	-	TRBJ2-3	CASSGGQGPGITDTQYF	TGTGCCAGCAGTGGGGGACAGGGGCCGGGGATTACAGATACGCAGTATTTT
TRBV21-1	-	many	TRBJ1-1	CASSKVCQEGNTEAFF	TGTGCCAGCAGCAAGGTCTGCCAGGAGGGGAACACTGAAGCTTTCTTT
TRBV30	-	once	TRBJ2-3	CAWNGVDTQYF	TGTGCCTGGAACGGGGTAGATACGCAGTATTTT
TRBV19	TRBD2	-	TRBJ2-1	CATKAASGSSEQFF	TGTGCCACCAAGGCGGCTAGCGGGAGTTCTGAGCAGTTCTTC
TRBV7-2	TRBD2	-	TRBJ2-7	CASSLVSGRGNEQYF	TGTGCCAGCAGCTTAGTTAGCGGGAGGGGTAACGAGCAGTACTTC
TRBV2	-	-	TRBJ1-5	CASSERPSGQPQHF	TGTGCCAGCAGTGAACGCCCGTCGGGTCAGCCCCAGCATTTT
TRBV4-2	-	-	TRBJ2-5	CASSQGISSTETQYF	TGTGCCAGCAGCCAAGGGATTTCCAGCACAGAGACCCAGTACTTC
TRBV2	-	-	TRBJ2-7	CASSGTRLDYEQYF	TGTGCCAGCAGTGGGACACGGTTAGACTACGAGCAGTACTTC
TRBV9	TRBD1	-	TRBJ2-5	CASSVMGQGGTQYF	TGTGCCAGCAGCGTAATGGGACAGGGCGGGACCCAGTACTTC